These T cell receptor beta chains were read from a single sample in a study of long-term antiretroviral therapy in people with HIV. Generated by immunoSEQ multiplex PCR, the TCRdb table keeps only in-frame clones and is missing some. The sample has tens of thousands of clones, about 80% seen once. The sequenced sample was unsorted PBMCs, obtained 0.4 years before starting antiretroviral therapy. Every receptor here comes from a man between 18 and 35 years old with HIV. Each CDR3 is given with its conserved first and last residue. D genes are given only for firm matches. Size tells how often a clone was seen (once, few, many) or the class of an expanded clone, and some rows leave it out.

D: TRBD2; V: TRBV27; size: NA; J: TRBJ2-2; DNA: TGTGCCAGCAGTTCTCGACTAGCGGGAGGCTCGAACACCGGGGAGCTGTTTTTT; CDR3: CASSSRLAGGSNTGELFF
D: NA; V: TRBV28; size: NA; J: TRBJ2-7; DNA: TGTGCCAGCAGTTTAGTTTCGGCAGGGAGGGAGCAGTACTTC; CDR3: CASSLVSAGREQYF
D: NA; V: TRBV9; size: NA; J: TRBJ2-1; DNA: TGTGCCAGCAGCGGATCCGGGGCCCCGGGCGATGAGCAGTTCTTC; CDR3: CASSGSGAPGDEQFF
D: NA; V: TRBV11-2; size: NA; J: TRBJ2-7; DNA: TGTGCCAGCAGCTTAGATCTGTCGCTCGAGCAGTACTTC; CDR3: CASSLDLSLEQYF
D: NA; V: TRBV7-2; size: once; J: TRBJ2-1; DNA: TGTGCCAGCAGCTTAAGAACAGCCGAGCAGTTCTTC; CDR3: CASSLRTAEQFF
D: NA; V: TRBV5-5; size: NA; J: TRBJ1-2; DNA: TGTGCCAGCAGCGACCACAGGGATGGCTACACCTTC; CDR3: CASSDHRDGYTF
D: NA; V: TRBV28; size: NA; J: TRBJ2-7; DNA: TGTGCCAGCAGTGGGGCTTGGGAACAGTACTTC; CDR3: CASSGAWEQYF
D: NA; V: TRBV5-4; size: NA; J: TRBJ2-1; DNA: TGTGCCAGCAGCCCGATAGTTACCGGGGGTGAGCAGTTCTTC; CDR3: CASSPIVTGGEQFF
D: TRBD2; V: TRBV25-1; size: NA; J: TRBJ2-2; DNA: TGTGCCAGCAATGGACTAGCTAACACCGGGGAGCTGTTTTTT; CDR3: CASNGLANTGELFF
D: NA; V: TRBV5-1; size: NA; J: TRBJ1-3; DNA: TGCGCCAGCAGCTTGGTTGGCAGCTCTGGAAACACCATATATTTT; CDR3: CASSLVGSSGNTIYF
D: TRBD2; V: TRBV5-4; size: once; J: TRBJ2-5; DNA: TGTGCCAGCAGCTTGGGGACTAGCGGGGCAAACCAAGAGACCCAGTACTTC; CDR3: CASSLGTSGANQETQYF
D: NA; V: TRBV6-5; size: NA; J: TRBJ1-1; DNA: TGTGCCAGCAGTTACTCGATTGGGGCCTTCTTT; CDR3: CASSYSIGAFF
D: NA; V: TRBV28; size: NA; J: TRBJ2-5; DNA: TGTGCCAGCGGCAGAATAAGCGAAGAAGAGACCCAGTACTTC; CDR3: CASGRISEEETQYF
D: TRBD2; V: TRBV7-2; size: NA; J: TRBJ2-3; DNA: TGTGCCAGCAGCCCCACTGGGTGGGCTAGCGGGAGGGAAGATACGCAGTATTTT; CDR3: CASSPTGWASGREDTQYF
D: NA; V: TRBV7-9; size: NA; J: TRBJ2-3; DNA: TGTGCCAGCAGCTTTACTAGTAGAACAGATACGCAGTATTTT; CDR3: CASSFTSRTDTQYF
D: NA; V: TRBV27; size: NA; J: TRBJ1-6; DNA: TGTGCCGACCTCATGACGGCACCCCTCCACTTT; CDR3: CADLMTAPLHF
D: TRBD2; V: TRBV7-2; size: NA; J: TRBJ2-7; DNA: TGTGCCAGCAGCTTATTCCTAGCGGGAGCTAGGGAGCAGTACTTC; CDR3: CASSLFLAGAREQYF
D: NA; V: TRBV7-6; size: NA; J: TRBJ1-1; DNA: TGTGCCAGCAGCTTAGGTGTGGCAGGTTGGGACACTGAAGCTTTCTTT; CDR3: CASSLGVAGWDTEAFF
D: NA; V: TRBV28; size: NA; J: TRBJ2-1; DNA: TGTGCCAGCAATCTTCTTGGGCTAGCTTACAATGAGCAGTTCTTC; CDR3: CASNLLGLAYNEQFF
D: NA; V: TRBV7-2; size: NA; J: TRBJ1-5; DNA: TGTGCCAGCAGCTTTCGGGGTCAGCCCCAGCATTTT; CDR3: CASSFRGQPQHF
D: TRBD2; V: TRBV5-1; size: NA; J: TRBJ2-1; DNA: TGCGCCAGCAGCGCCGGGGGGAGCTCCTACAATGAGCAGTTCTTC; CDR3: CASSAGGSSYNEQFF
D: NA; V: TRBV4-1; size: NA; J: TRBJ2-2; DNA: TGCGCCAGCAGCCAAGTTACAGGGACCGGGGAGCTGTTTTTT; CDR3: CASSQVTGTGELFF
D: TRBD1; V: TRBV19; size: NA; J: TRBJ1-1; DNA: TGTGCCAGTAGGGAGGGGACAGGGGGTACTGAAGCTTTCTTT; CDR3: CASREGTGGTEAFF
D: NA; V: TRBV6-5; size: NA; J: TRBJ2-1; DNA: TGTGCCAGCGGTCGCGGGCGCAACAATGAGCAGTTCTTC; CDR3: CASGRGRNNEQFF
D: TRBD1; V: TRBV11-2; size: NA; J: TRBJ2-4; DNA: TGTGCCAGCAGCGTCAACAGGGGAGCCAAAAACATTCAGTACTTC; CDR3: CASSVNRGAKNIQYF
D: TRBD1; V: TRBV9; size: NA; J: TRBJ2-7; DNA: TGTGCCAGCAAAAGGGGGCAGGGGGCCTACGAGCAGTACTTC; CDR3: CASKRGQGAYEQYF
D: NA; V: TRBV13; size: NA; J: TRBJ2-7; DNA: TGTGCCAGCAGCGCGGGACGGAACTTCTACGAGCAGTACTTC; CDR3: CASSAGRNFYEQYF
D: NA; V: TRBV7-9; size: NA; J: TRBJ1-1; DNA: TGTGCCAGCAGCGCGCAGGGTGGGGAGGTTGCTTTCTTT; CDR3: CASSAQGGEVAFF
D: TRBD2; V: TRBV4-1; size: NA; J: TRBJ2-2; DNA: TGCGCCAGCAGCCAGCTAGCGGGAACGAACACCGGGGAGCTGTTTTTT; CDR3: CASSQLAGTNTGELFF
D: NA; V: TRBV2; size: NA; J: TRBJ2-7; DNA: TGTGCCAGCCGCCAGTTCCTCTACGAGCAGTACTTC; CDR3: CASRQFLYEQYF
D: TRBD2; V: TRBV27; size: NA; J: TRBJ2-1; DNA: TGTGCCAGCAGTTTTCCCGGACTAGCGGGGTCCAATGAGCAGTTCTTC; CDR3: CASSFPGLAGSNEQFF
D: TRBD1; V: TRBV19; size: NA; J: TRBJ1-5; DNA: TGTGCCAGAATTCGACAGGGGGCCAAGAGTAGCAATCAGCCCCAGCATTTT; CDR3: CARIRQGAKSSNQPQHF
D: TRBD2; V: TRBV27; size: once; J: TRBJ2-1; DNA: TGTGCCAGCAGTTCTGGCGGGAGGGCCGGTCTCCCCCAGTTCTTC; CDR3: CASSSGGRAGLPQFF
D: NA; V: TRBV7-8; size: NA; J: TRBJ1-2; DNA: TGTGCCAGCAGCGCCCGCCGGGTTGGAGCGGGCTACACCTTC; CDR3: CASSARRVGAGYTF
D: NA; V: TRBV27; size: NA; J: TRBJ2-3; DNA: TGTGCCAGCAGTTTATGGGCGGGGATCAGCACAGATACGCAGTATTTT; CDR3: CASSLWAGISTDTQYF
D: TRBD1; V: TRBV19; size: NA; J: TRBJ1-5; DNA: TGTGCCAGTAGTCCCTCCGTCCGGACAGGGATTAGCAATCAGCCCCAGCATTTT; CDR3: CASSPSVRTGISNQPQHF
D: NA; V: TRBV7-6; size: NA; J: TRBJ2-3; DNA: TGTGCCAGCAGCTTAGAGCCAATGAGGAGTGATACGCAGTATTTT; CDR3: CASSLEPMRSDTQYF
D: NA; V: TRBV15; size: NA; J: TRBJ2-1; DNA: TGTGCCACCAGCAGCGCTGCCGGGCCAAGATACAATGAGCAGTTCTTC; CDR3: CATSSAAGPRYNEQFF
D: NA; V: TRBV7-9; size: few; J: TRBJ1-2; DNA: TGTGCCAGCAGCCGTAGTGGCAGGGAGGGCTATGGCTACACCTTC; CDR3: CASSRSGREGYGYTF
D: TRBD1; V: TRBV5-1; size: NA; J: TRBJ2-1; DNA: TGCGCCAGCAGCCCGGGACAGCACTACAATGAGCAGTTCTTC; CDR3: CASSPGQHYNEQFF
D: TRBD2; V: TRBV28; size: few; J: TRBJ2-7; DNA: TGTGCCAGCAGTGCTAGCGGGGCGTCCTACGAGCAGTACTTC; CDR3: CASSASGASYEQYF
D: TRBD1; V: TRBV7-2; size: NA; J: TRBJ2-3; DNA: TGTGCCAGCAGCTCCGGGACAGGGGGAACAGATACGCAGTATTTT; CDR3: CASSSGTGGTDTQYF
D: NA; V: TRBV30; size: once; J: TRBJ1-3; DNA: TGTGCCTACCCTTCCCCTGGAAACACCATATATTTT; CDR3: CAYPSPGNTIYF
D: TRBD2; V: TRBV6-1; size: NA; J: TRBJ2-1; DNA: TGTGCCAGCAGTGAACAAACGGGGGGGTCCCACAATGAGCAGTTCTTC; CDR3: CASSEQTGGSHNEQFF
D: TRBD2; V: TRBV19; size: NA; J: TRBJ2-2; DNA: TGTGCCAGTAGTATAGTCCGCGGGGGGAACACCGGGGAGCTGTTTTTT; CDR3: CASSIVRGGNTGELFF
D: NA; V: TRBV30; size: NA; J: TRBJ2-7; DNA: TGTGCCTGGAGTTACGGTAACGAGCAGTACTTC; CDR3: CAWSYGNEQYF
D: NA; V: TRBV5-1; size: NA; J: TRBJ1-1; DNA: TGCGCCAGCAGCCGGAATACCGGAACGGCTGAAGCTTTCTTT; CDR3: CASSRNTGTAEAFF
D: NA; V: TRBV6-1; size: NA; J: TRBJ2-1; DNA: TGTGCCAGCAGCACACGTGGGGGGTATAGGAATGAGCAGTTCTTC; CDR3: CASSTRGGYRNEQFF
D: NA; V: TRBV7-9; size: NA; J: TRBJ2-7; DNA: TGTGCCAGCAGCTTTAGTTCAGGGAGTGGGTACGAGCAGTACTTC; CDR3: CASSFSSGSGYEQYF
D: NA; V: TRBV27; size: NA; J: TRBJ2-7; DNA: TGTGCCAGCAGTTTACGGCTAACCTACGAGCAGTACTTC; CDR3: CASSLRLTYEQYF
D: NA; V: TRBV7-9; size: few; J: TRBJ1-2; DNA: TGTGCCAGCAGCTTAGCTATCCCGGGTGGGCGACGGGATGGCTACACCTTC; CDR3: CASSLAIPGGRRDGYTF
D: TRBD2; V: TRBV4-1; size: NA; J: TRBJ2-7; DNA: TGCGCCAGCAGCCATTTTAGCGGGAGTACCGACGAGCAGTACTTC; CDR3: CASSHFSGSTDEQYF
D: NA; V: TRBV7-9; size: NA; J: TRBJ2-2; DNA: TGTGCCAGCAGCACCTGGGGGGGCCCCGGGGAGCTGTTTTTT; CDR3: CASSTWGGPGELFF
D: NA; V: TRBV6-5; size: few; J: TRBJ2-7; DNA: TGTGCCAGCAGTCCACGTCCCTCCGAGCAGTACTTC; CDR3: CASSPRPSEQYF